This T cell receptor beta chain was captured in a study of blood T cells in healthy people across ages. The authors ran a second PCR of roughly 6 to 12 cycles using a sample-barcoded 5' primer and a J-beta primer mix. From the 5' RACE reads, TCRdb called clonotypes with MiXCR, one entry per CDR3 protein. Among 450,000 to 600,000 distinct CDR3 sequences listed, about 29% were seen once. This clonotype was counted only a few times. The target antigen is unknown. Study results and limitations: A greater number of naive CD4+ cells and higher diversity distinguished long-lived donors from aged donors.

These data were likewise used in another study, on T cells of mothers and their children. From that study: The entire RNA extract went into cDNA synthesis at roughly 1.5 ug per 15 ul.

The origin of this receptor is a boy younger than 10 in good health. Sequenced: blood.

The CDR3 coding sequence is TGTGCCAGCAGCTTAGTTGGCAGCTACAATGAGCAGTTCTTC. Protein: CASSLVGSYNEQFF. This chain links TRBV7-8 with TRBJ2-1; D gene unclear. Germline assignment: CDR1 SGHVS and CDR2 FQNEAQ. Trimming shortened V by 1 base and J by 3 bases, and 7 bases separated the two germline ends. The CDR3 length is 14 residues.